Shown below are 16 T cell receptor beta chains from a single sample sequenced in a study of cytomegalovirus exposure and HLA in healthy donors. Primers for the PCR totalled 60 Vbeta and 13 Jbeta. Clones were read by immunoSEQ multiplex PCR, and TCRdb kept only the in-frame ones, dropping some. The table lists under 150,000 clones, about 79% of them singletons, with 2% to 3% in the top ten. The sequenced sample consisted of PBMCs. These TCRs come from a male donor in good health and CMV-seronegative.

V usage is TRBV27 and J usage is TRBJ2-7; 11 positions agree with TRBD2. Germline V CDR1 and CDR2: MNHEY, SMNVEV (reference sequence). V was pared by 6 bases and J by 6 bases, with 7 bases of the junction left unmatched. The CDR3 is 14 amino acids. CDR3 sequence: CASRVAGGFREQYF. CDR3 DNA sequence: TGTGCCAGCAGAGTAGCGGGAGGGTTTCGCGAGCAGTACTTC.

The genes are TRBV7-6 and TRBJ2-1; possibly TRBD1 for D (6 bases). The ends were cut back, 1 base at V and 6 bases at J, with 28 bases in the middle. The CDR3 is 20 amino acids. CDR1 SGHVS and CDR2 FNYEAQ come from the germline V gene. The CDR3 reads CASSLVQGSLSPVWGNEQFF. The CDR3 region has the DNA TGTGCCAGCAGCTTAGTCCAGGGGTCGTTGAGCCCCGTGTGGGGCAATGAGCAGTTCTTC.

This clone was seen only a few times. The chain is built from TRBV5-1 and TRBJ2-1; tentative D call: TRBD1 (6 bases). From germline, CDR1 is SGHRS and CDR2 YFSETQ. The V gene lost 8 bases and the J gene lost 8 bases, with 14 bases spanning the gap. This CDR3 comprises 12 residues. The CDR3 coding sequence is TGCGCCAGTGGCCCAGGGGCCCATGAGCAGTTCTTC. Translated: CASGPGAHEQFF.

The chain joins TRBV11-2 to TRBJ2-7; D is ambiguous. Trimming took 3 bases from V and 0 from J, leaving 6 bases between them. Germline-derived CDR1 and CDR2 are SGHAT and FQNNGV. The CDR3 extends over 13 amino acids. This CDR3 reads CASSLALSYEQYF. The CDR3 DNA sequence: TGTGCCAGCAGCTTGGCTCTCTCCTACGAGCAGTACTTC.

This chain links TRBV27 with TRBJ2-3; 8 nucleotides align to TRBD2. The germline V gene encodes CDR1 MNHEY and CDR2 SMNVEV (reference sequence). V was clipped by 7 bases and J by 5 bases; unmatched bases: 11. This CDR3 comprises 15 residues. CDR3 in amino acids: CASTLSGSRVDTQYF. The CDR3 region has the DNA TGTGCCAGCACCTTGAGCGGGAGTCGTGTAGATACGCAGTATTTT.

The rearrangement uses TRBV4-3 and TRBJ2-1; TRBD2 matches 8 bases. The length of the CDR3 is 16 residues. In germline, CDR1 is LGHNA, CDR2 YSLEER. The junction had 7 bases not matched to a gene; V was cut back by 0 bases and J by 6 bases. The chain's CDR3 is CASSQDTSGGSNEQFF. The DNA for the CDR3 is TGCGCCAGCAGCCAAGATACCAGCGGGGGTTCCAATGAGCAGTTCTTC.

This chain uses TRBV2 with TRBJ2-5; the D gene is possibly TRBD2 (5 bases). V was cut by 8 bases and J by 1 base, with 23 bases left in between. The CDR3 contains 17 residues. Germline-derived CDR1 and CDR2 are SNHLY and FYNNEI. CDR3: CASEGDSAGLLQETQYF. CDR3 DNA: TGTGCCAGCGAGGGTGATAGCGCGGGCCTTCTCCAAGAGACCCAGTACTTC.

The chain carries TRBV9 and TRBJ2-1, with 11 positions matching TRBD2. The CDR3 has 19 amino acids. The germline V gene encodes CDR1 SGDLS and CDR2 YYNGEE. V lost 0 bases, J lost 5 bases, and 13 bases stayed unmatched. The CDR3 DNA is TGTGCCAGCAGCGTAGAGGGCGAGATACTAGCGGGAGCGCACAATGAGCAGTTCTTC. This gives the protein CASSVEGEILAGAHNEQFF. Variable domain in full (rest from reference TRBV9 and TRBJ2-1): DSGVTQTPKHLITATGQRVTLRCSPRSGDLSVYWYQQSLDQGLQFLIQYYNGEERAKGNILERFSAQQFPDLHSELNLSSLELGDSALYFCASSVEGEILAGAHNEQFFGPGTRLTVL.

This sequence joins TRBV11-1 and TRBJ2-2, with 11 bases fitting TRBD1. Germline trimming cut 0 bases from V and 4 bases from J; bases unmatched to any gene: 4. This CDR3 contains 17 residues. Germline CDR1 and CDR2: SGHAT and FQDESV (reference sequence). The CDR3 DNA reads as TGTGCCAGCAGCTTAGCGGGACAGGGGGACCCCACCGGGGAGCTGTTTTTT. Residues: CASSLAGQGDPTGELFF.

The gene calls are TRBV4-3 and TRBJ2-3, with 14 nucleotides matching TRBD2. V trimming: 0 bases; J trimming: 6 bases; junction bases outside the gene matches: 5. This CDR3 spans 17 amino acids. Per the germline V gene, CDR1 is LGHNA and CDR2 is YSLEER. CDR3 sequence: CASSQDRTSGRSDTQYF. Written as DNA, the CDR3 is TGCGCCAGCAGCCAAGACAGGACTAGCGGGAGGTCTGATACGCAGTATTTT.

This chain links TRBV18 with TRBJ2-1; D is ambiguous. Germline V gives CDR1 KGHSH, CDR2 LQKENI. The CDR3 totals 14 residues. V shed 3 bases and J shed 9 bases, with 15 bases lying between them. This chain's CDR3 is CASSPTEYSGEQFF. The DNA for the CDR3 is TGTGCCAGCTCACCGACCGAATATTCGGGTGAGCAGTTCTTC.

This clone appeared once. In DNA form, the CDR3 reads TGCGCCAGCAGCCAAGAAGGGGGCGCGGTCACTGAAGCTTTCTTT. Translating it yields CASSQEGGAVTEAFF. V is TRBV4-1 and J is TRBJ1-1; 7 bases are a match to TRBD1. V shed 0 bases, J shed 4 bases, and the junction held 5 bases outside the gene matches. Germline lookup yields CDR1 MGHRA and CDR2 YSYEKL. This CDR3 comprises 15 residues.

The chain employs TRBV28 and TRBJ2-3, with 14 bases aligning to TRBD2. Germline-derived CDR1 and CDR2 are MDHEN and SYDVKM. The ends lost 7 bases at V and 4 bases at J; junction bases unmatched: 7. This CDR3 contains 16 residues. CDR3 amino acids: CASKIPGLAGADTQYF. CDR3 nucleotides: TGTGCCAGCAAAATACCGGGACTAGCGGGAGCAGATACGCAGTATTTT.

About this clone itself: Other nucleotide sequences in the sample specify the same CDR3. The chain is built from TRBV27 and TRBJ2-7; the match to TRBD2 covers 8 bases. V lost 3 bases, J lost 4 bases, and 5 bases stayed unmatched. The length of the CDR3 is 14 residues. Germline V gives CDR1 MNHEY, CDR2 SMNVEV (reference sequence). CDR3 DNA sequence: TGTGCCAGCAGTTTCAGCGGGAGTGCTTACGAGCAGTACTTC. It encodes CASSFSGSAYEQYF.

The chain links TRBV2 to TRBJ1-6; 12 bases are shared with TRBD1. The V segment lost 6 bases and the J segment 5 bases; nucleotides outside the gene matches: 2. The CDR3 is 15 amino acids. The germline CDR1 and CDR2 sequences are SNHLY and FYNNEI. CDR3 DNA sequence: TGTGCCAGCAGGGGGGACAGGGGGCATAATTCACCCCTCCACTTT. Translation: CASRGDRGHNSPLHF. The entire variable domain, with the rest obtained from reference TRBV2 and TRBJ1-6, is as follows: EPEVTQTPSHQVTQMGQEVILRCVPISNHLYFYWYRQILGQKVEFLVSFYNNEISEKSEIFDDQFSVERPDGSNFTLKIRSTKLEDSAMYFCASRGDRGHNSPLHFGNGTRLTVT.

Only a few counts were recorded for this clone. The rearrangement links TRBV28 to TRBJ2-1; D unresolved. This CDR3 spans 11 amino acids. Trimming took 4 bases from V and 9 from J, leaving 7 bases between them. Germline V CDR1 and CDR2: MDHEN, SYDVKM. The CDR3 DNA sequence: TGTGCCAGCAGTTGGTCCGGTGAGCAGTTCTTC. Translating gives CASSWSGEQFF.